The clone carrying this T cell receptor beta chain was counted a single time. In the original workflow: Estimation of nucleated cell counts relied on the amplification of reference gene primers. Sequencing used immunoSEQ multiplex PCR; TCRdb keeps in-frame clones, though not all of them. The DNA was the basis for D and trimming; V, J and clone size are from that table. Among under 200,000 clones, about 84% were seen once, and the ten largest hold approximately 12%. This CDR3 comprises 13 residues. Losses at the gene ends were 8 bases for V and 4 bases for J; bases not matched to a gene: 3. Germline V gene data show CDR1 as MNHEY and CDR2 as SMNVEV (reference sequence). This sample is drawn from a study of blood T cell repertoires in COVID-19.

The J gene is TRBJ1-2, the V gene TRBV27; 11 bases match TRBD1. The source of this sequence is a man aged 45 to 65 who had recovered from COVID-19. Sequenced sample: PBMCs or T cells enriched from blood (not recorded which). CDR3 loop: CASRDRGIYGYTF. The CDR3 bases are TGTGCCAGCCGGGACAGGGGGATCTATGGCTACACCTTC.